This is a list of T cell receptor beta chains from one sample in a study of blood T cell repertoires in COVID-19. Profiling relied on immunoSEQ multiplex PCR, and the TCRdb table lists in-frame clones only, not all of them. The repertoire holds under 400,000 clones, with 80% to 90% as singletons. Material: peripheral blood. All receptors come from a woman in her thirties with COVID-19, enrolled during active disease. Both conserved end residues are part of each CDR3. A D gene is named only where the DNA matches it firmly. Expanded clones get a size class; other rows say once, few or many, or leave the size out.

d_gene	v_gene	abundance	j_gene	CDR3aa	CDR3nt
NA	TRBV24-1	NA	TRBJ2-5	CATSDSLRYQETQYF	TGTGCCACCAGTGATTCACTACGGTACCAAGAGACCCAGTACTTC
TRBD2	TRBV28	NA	TRBJ2-1	CASSPGGASGRAYNEQFF	TGTGCCAGCAGTCCCGGGGGGGCTAGCGGGAGGGCCTACAATGAGCAGTTCTTC
NA	TRBV27	NA	TRBJ2-2	CASSLSLAGSGELFF	TGTGCCAGCAGTTTATCACTAGCAGGGTCCGGGGAGCTGTTTTTT
TRBD1	TRBV4-1	once	TRBJ2-3	CASSHPGQGTDTQYF	TGCGCCAGCAGCCACCCCGGACAGGGAACAGATACGCAGTATTTT
NA	TRBV7-2	NA	TRBJ2-3	CASSLEVTGWTDTQYF	TGTGCCAGCAGCTTAGAGGTCACAGGATGGACAGATACGCAGTATTTT
NA	TRBV12-3/TRBV12-4	NA	TRBJ1-2	CASRIRGDGYTF	TGTGCCAGCAGGATCAGGGGAGATGGCTACACCTTC
NA	TRBV2	few	TRBJ1-5	CASSGTGLQPQHF	TGTGCCAGCAGTGGAACAGGGCTGCAGCCCCAGCATTTT
TRBD2	TRBV4-2	NA	TRBJ2-2	CASSPLLAGDGTGELFF	TGTGCCAGCAGCCCCTTACTAGCGGGAGATGGCACCGGGGAGCTGTTTTTT
NA	TRBV30	NA	TRBJ2-3	CAWTRAGKTSTDTQYF	TGTGCCTGGACGAGAGCGGGCAAAACTAGCACAGATACGCAGTATTTT
NA	TRBV10-3	NA	TRBJ2-7	CAISSGSGGFKDEQYF	TGTGCCATCAGTTCTGGATCGGGGGGCTTTAAGGACGAGCAGTACTTC